A single sample is the source of the 23 T cell receptor beta chains below, sequenced in a study of T cell repertoires in cytomegalovirus infection. For these receptors, no antigen is known. TCRdb re-derived calls from the reads in MiXCR, one entry per CDR3 protein. In the table there are roughly 350,000 distinct CDR3 sequences, about 35% of which are singletons. The source material was cultured PBMCs, sampled from culture after CMV antigen stimulation. These TCRs come from a human donor in good health (CMV status not recorded). Some clones in this sample may be carry-over from other donors' samples.

The V call is TRBV4-1, the J call TRBJ1-1; D might be TRBD1 (5 bases). V lost 1 base to trimming and J lost 10 bases, with 13 bases between them. Germline V lookup: CDR1 MGHRA, CDR2 YSYEKL. The CDR3 contains 13 residues. The CDR3 loop is CASSQVGGAGAFF. CDR3 coding DNA: TGCGCCAGCAGCCAAGTCGGCGGGGCGGGAGCTTTCTTT.

This clonotype appeared a few times. The J gene is TRBJ2-5, the V gene TRBV7-2, with a weak D call TRBD2 (5 bases). The V end was cut by 5 bases, the J end by 4 bases, with 11 bases between. This CDR3 is 13 amino acids long. Per the germline V gene, CDR1 is SGHTA and CDR2 is FQGNSA. CDR3 sequence reads: CASSTWESETQYF. DNA for the CDR3: TGTGCCAGCAGCACATGGGAGTCAGAGACCCAGTACTTC.

Only a few counts were recorded for this clonotype. The rearrangement joins TRBV29-1 to TRBJ2-2; D gene unclear. V shed 3 bases and J shed 2 bases, with 7 bases lying between them. There are 13 residues in the CDR3. Looked up from germline, CDR1 is SQVTM and CDR2 is ANQGSEA. The CDR3 here is CSVEALNTGELFF. In nucleotides, the CDR3 is TGCAGCGTTGAGGCCCTTAACACCGGGGAGCTGTTTTTT.

This chain links TRBV6-6 with TRBJ2-7; 13 positions match TRBD2. This CDR3 contains 17 residues. The germline V gene encodes CDR1 MNHNY and CDR2 SVGAGI (reference sequence). V lost 2 bases and J lost 0; bases outside the gene matches: 4. CDR3: CASSYGTSGKSSYEQYF. In DNA, the CDR3 is TGTGCCAGCAGTTACGGGACTAGCGGGAAGAGCTCCTACGAGCAGTACTTC.

The J gene is TRBJ2-1, the V gene TRBV12-3 or TRBV12-4, with TRBD2 as a possible D gene (7 bases). The CDR3 runs to 13 residues. Trimming removed 4 bases at V and 8 bases at J, with 12 bases between. The CDR3 nucleotides read TGTGCCAGCAGTTCCAGGGGAGGGGATGAGCAGTTCTTC. This codes for CASSSRGGDEQFF.

The chain has TRBV19 and TRBJ1-1; TRBD1 aligns across 8 bases. The V and J ends lost 5 bases and 4 bases, in that order; junction bases with no gene match: 15. This CDR3 has 17 residues. Germline CDR1 reads LNHDA; CDR2 reads SQIVND (reference sequence). The DNA of the CDR3 is TGTGCCAGTAGTGGAAGGGACAGGCTCCTAGGGGGCACTGAAGCTTTCTTT. It specifies CASSGRDRLLGGTEAFF. Full variable domain (outside the CDR3, taken from reference TRBV19 and TRBJ1-1): DGGITQSPKYLFRKEGQNVTLSCEQNLNHDAMYWYRQDPGQGLRLIYYSQIVNDFQKGDIAEGYSVSREKKESFPLTVTSAQKNPTAFYLCASSGRDRLLGGTEAFFGQGTRLTVV.

The rearrangement uses TRBV12-3 or TRBV12-4 and TRBJ1-6; possibly TRBD1 for D (6 bases). This CDR3 comprises 13 residues. Trimming removed 6 bases at V and 9 bases at J, with 12 bases between. CDR3 DNA sequence: TGTGCCAGCAGACCTGGGGGCATTTCACCCCTCCACTTT. Translation: CASRPGGISPLHF.

The chain recombines TRBV4-1 with TRBJ2-2; D is unresolved. CDR3 length equals 13 residues. Germline-derived CDR1 and CDR2 are MGHRA and YSYEKL. Trimming left V 3 bases short and J 5 bases short, with 7 bases between. The CDR3 here is CASSHPRTGELFF. The CDR3 DNA reads as TGCGCCAGCAGCCACCCCAGAACCGGGGAGCTGTTTTTT.

The rearrangement links TRBV24-1 to TRBJ1-4; D perhaps matches TRBD1 (6 bases). Per the germline V gene, CDR1 is KGHDR and CDR2 is SFDVKD. Between the trimmed V and J ends, which lost 6 bases and 5 bases, there was a span of 12 bases. The CDR3 covers 14 residues. The CDR3 sequence: CATSFDRRNEKLFF. The CDR3 DNA reads as TGTGCCACCAGTTTCGACAGGAGGAATGAAAAACTGTTTTTT.

The V gene is TRBV12-3 or TRBV12-4, the J gene TRBJ2-5; unclear D gene. Trimming took 8 bases from V and 3 from J, leaving 10 bases between them. This CDR3 has 12 residues. The CDR3 bases are TGTGCCAGCGGGCCGGGCAAAGAGACCCAGTACTTC. Translating it yields CASGPGKETQYF.

The J gene is TRBJ2-6, the V gene TRBV7-2; D is possibly TRBD2 (5 bases). CDR3 length: 17 amino acids. Germline loops: CDR1 SGHTA, CDR2 FQGNSA. V was clipped by 5 bases and J by 0 bases, with 14 bases between them. The CDR3 DNA follows: TGTGCCAGCAGCGTCCGGACTGTCAGCTCTGGGGCCAACGTCCTGACTTTC. It specifies CASSVRTVSSGANVLTF.

The V gene is TRBV7-9, the J gene TRBJ2-7; TRBD2 might be the D (6 bases). Trimming left V 0 bases short and J 6 bases short, with 12 bases between. Germline lookup yields CDR1 SEHNR and CDR2 FQNEAQ (reference sequence). The CDR3 is 14 amino acids. The CDR3 DNA is TGTGCCAGCAGCTTAGCGGGAGGAGGGCTCGAGCAGTACTTC. This translates into CASSLAGGGLEQYF. Variable domain in full (rest from reference TRBV7-9 and TRBJ2-7): DTGVSQNPRHKITKRGQNVTFRCDPISEHNRLYWYRQTLGQGPEFLTYFQNEAQLEKSRLLSDRFSAERPKGSFSTLEIQRTEQGDSAMYLCASSLAGGGLEQYFGPGTRLTVT.

This clonotype appeared many times. This chain connects TRBV18 to TRBJ1-1; 7 bases are a match to TRBD1. Germline CDR1 reads KGHSH; CDR2 reads LQKENI. The CDR3 consists of 13 residues. After removal of 6 bases from V and 4 bases from J, the junction contained 5 bases not matched to a gene. In DNA, the CDR3 is TGTGCCAGCTCGCAAGGACAGGCCACTGAAGCTTTCTTT. Translation gives CASSQGQATEAFF. The whole variable domain, remainder taken from reference TRBV18 and TRBJ1-1, is NAGVMQNPRHLVRRRGQEARLRCSPMKGHSHVYWYRQLPEEGLKFMVYLQKENIIDESGMPKERFSAEFPKEGPSILRIQQVVRGDSAAYFCASSQGQATEAFFGQGTRLTVV.

The V call is TRBV5-1, the J call TRBJ2-1; the D call may be TRBD1 or TRBD2 (5 bases each). Trimming shortened V by 3 bases and J by 6 bases, and 16 bases separated the two germline ends. The CDR3 has 15 amino acids. CDR1 is SGHRS, CDR2 YFSETQ, per germline. The DNA of the CDR3 is TGCGCCAGCAGCTGGGGACCGTCCTGGGCCAATGAGCAGTTCTTC. It specifies CASSWGPSWANEQFF.

This clonotype has only a few counts. V and J are TRBV20-1 and TRBJ1-1; D perhaps matches TRBD1 (5 bases). V lost 0 bases and J 4 bases, leaving 15 bases between the germline ends. The CDR3 is made up of 15 amino acids. The germline V gene has CDR1 DFQATT and CDR2 SNEGSKA (reference sequence). CDR3 in amino acids: CSAREVEGLGTEAFF. CDR3 in DNA: TGCAGTGCTAGAGAGGTCGAGGGGCTGGGCACTGAAGCTTTCTTT.

As for this clonotype: One junction end disagrees with the germline gene, perhaps due to a read error. The rearrangement links TRBV7-2 to TRBJ2-3; D may be TRBD1 or TRBD2 (5 bases each). The CDR3 sequence is 16 residues long. Per germline, CDR1 SGHTA and CDR2 FQGNSA. The CDR3 loop reads CASNLAQGVHTDTQYF. The CDR3 bases are TGTGCCAGCAACTTAGCGCAGGGCGTCCACACAGATACGCAGTATTTT.

This chain joins TRBV5-4 and TRBJ2-2, with D uncertain. V was pared by 1 base and J by 7 bases, with 8 bases between. The CDR3 is made up of 13 amino acids. Germline V gene data show CDR1 as SGHNT and CDR2 as YYREEE (reference sequence). CDR3: CASSLQAIGELFF. Written as DNA, the CDR3 is TGTGCCAGCAGCTTGCAAGCTATCGGGGAGCTGTTTTTT.

V is TRBV28 and J is TRBJ1-1; no definite D call. V gave up 5 bases and J gave up 0 bases, with 16 bases separating them. CDR1 is MDHEN, CDR2 SYDVKM, per germline. The CDR3 is 16 amino acids. Here the CDR3 reads CASSPPGRALNTEAFF. The CDR3 DNA reads TGTGCCAGCAGTCCACCTGGAAGGGCCCTGAACACTGAAGCTTTCTTT.

This clonotype appeared a few times. This chain links TRBV19 with TRBJ2-3; TRBD1 is a possible D gene (6 bases). Germline V gene data show CDR1 as LNHDA and CDR2 as SQIVND (reference sequence). V dropped 6 bases and J dropped 4 bases, with 11 bases sitting between them. The CDR3 consists of 13 residues. The CDR3 DNA reads TGTGCCAGTAGCAACAGGGAACCAGATACGCAGTATTTT. This sequence encodes CASSNREPDTQYF.

This chain links TRBV19 with TRBJ1-2; TRBD1 is a possible D gene (5 bases). Germline CDR1 and CDR2: LNHDA and SQIVND (reference sequence). The V end lost 6 bases, the J end lost 2 bases, and 10 bases lay between the germline ends. The CDR3 length is 13 residues. The CDR3 spells CASRGEINYGYTF. In DNA, the CDR3 is TGTGCCAGTAGGGGGGAAATAAACTATGGCTACACCTTC. Using reference TRBV19 and TRBJ1-2 for the parts outside the CDR3, the full variable domain is DGGITQSPKYLFRKEGQNVTLSCEQNLNHDAMYWYRQDPGQGLRLIYYSQIVNDFQKGDIAEGYSVSREKKESFPLTVTSAQKNPTAFYLCASRGEINYGYTFGSGTRLTVV.

This clonotype turned up a few times. V is TRBV6-1 and J is TRBJ2-1; 9 positions agree with TRBD2. The CDR3 is 15 amino acids. Trimming took 7 bases from V and 4 from J; bases not matched to a gene: 8. Germline assignment: CDR1 MNHNS and CDR2 SASEGT. DNA of the CDR3: TGTGCCAGCACCCTAGCGGGGCCGGGGTACAATGAGCAGTTCTTC. Protein: CASTLAGPGYNEQFF.

The sample holds a few counts of this clonotype. The CDR3 is CASSGTGVPTDTQYF. CDR3 sequence (DNA): TGTGCCAGTAGCGGGACAGGGGTTCCAACAGATACGCAGTATTTT. The chain recombines TRBV19 with TRBJ2-3, with 10 bases matching TRBD1. Germline V CDR1 and CDR2: LNHDA, SQIVND (reference sequence). V shed 6 bases and J 3 bases; nucleotides not matched to a gene: 6. CDR3 length: 15 residues.

A few counts support this clonotype. This chain connects TRBV19 to TRBJ1-1; 7 bases are a match to TRBD1. The ends lost 4 bases at V and 3 bases at J; junction bases unmatched: 5. CDR3 size: 14 residues. CDR1 is LNHDA, CDR2 SQIVND, per germline (reference sequence). The CDR3 protein is CASSSDRVDTEAFF. The CDR3 DNA reads as TGTGCCAGTAGTAGTGACAGGGTGGACACTGAAGCTTTCTTT.